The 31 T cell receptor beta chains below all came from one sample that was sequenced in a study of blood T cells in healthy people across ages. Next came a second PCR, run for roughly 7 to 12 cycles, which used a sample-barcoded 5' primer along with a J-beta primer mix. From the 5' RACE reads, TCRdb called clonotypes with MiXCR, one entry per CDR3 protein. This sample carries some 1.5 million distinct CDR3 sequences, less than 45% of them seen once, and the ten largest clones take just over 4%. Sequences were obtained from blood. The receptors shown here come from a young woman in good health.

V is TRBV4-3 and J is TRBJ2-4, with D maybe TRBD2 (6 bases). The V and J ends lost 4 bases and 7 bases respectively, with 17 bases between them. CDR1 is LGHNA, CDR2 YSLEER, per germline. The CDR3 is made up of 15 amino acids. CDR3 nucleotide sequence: TGCGCCAGCAGCCGAGATCGGGGAGGCCTGAACATTCAGTACTTC. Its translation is CASSRDRGGLNIQYF.

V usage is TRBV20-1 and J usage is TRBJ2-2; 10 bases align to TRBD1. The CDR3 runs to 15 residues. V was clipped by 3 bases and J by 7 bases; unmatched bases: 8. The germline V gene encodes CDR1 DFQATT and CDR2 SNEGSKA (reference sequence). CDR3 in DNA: TGCAGTGCTAGCCCGGGACAGGGGATGGTCGGGGAGCTGTTTTTT. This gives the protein CSASPGQGMVGELFF.

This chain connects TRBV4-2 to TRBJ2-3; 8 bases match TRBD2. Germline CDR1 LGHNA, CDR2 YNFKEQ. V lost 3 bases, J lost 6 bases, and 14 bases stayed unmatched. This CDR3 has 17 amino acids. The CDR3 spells CASSQELGLAPGDTQYF. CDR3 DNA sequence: TGTGCCAGCAGCCAGGAGCTTGGACTAGCCCCGGGGGATACGCAGTATTTT.

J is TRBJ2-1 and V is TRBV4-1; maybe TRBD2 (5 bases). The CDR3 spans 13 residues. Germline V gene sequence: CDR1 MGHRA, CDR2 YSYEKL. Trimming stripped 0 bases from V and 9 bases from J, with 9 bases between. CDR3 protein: CASSQEIGSEQFF. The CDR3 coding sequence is TGCGCCAGCAGCCAAGAGATAGGGAGTGAGCAGTTCTTC.

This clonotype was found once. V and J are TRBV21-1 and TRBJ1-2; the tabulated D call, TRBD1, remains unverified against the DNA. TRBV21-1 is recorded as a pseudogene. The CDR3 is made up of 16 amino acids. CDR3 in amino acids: CASSKWTGAVDYGYTF. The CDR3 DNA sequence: TGTGCCAGCAGCAAGTGGACAGGGGCTGTGGACTATGGCTACACCTTC.

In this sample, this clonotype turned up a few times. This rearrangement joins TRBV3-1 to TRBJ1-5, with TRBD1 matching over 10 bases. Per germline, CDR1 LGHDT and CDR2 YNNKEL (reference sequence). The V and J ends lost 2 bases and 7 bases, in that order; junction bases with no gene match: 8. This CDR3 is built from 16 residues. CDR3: CASSQQGQGFGQPQHF. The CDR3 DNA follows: TGTGCCAGCAGCCAACAGGGACAGGGGTTTGGCCAGCCCCAGCATTTT.

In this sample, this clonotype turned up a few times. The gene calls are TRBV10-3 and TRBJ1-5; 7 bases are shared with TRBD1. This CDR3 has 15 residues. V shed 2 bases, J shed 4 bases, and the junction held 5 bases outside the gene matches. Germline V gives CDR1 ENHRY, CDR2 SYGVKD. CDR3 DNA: TGTGCCATCAGTGAGGGGACAGCCCCGAATCAGCCCCAGCATTTT. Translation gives CAISEGTAPNQPQHF.

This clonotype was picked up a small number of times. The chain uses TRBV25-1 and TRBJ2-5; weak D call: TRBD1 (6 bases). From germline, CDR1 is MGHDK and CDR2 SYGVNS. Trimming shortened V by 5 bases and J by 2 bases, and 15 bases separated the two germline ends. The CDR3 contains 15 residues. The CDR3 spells CASSLGRGFQETQYF. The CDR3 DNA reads TGTGCCAGCAGTTTGGGCAGGGGATTTCAAGAGACCCAGTACTTC.

CDR3 nucleotides: TGTGCCAGCAGAACCGCTTTGGGTAGGGTTAATTCACCCCTCCACTTT. Protein product: CASRTALGRVNSPLHF. The chain joins TRBV27 to TRBJ1-6; D unclear. CDR1 is MNHEY, CDR2 SMNVEV, per germline (reference sequence). Between the trimmed V and J ends, which lost 6 bases and 6 bases, there was a span of 18 bases. This CDR3 has 16 amino acids.

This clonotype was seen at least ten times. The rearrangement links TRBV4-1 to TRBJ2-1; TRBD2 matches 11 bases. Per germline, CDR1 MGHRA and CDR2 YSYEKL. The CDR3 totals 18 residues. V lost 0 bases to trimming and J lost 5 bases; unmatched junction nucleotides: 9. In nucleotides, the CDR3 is TGCGCCAGCAGCCAAGAGTGGGCTAGCGGGGGGCCTGACAATGAGCAGTTCTTC. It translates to CASSQEWASGGPDNEQFF.

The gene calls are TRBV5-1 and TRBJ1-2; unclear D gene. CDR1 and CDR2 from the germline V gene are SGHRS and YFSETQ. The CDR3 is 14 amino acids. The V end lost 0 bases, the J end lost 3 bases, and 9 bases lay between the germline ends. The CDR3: CASSLEASYYGYTF. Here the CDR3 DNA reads TGCGCCAGCAGCTTGGAGGCCAGCTACTATGGCTACACCTTC.

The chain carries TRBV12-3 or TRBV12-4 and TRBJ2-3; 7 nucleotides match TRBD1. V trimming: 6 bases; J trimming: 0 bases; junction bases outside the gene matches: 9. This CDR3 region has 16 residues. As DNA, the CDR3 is TGTGCCAGCAGCCGACAGGGAACTTCTAGCACAGATACGCAGTATTTT. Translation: CASSRQGTSSTDTQYF.

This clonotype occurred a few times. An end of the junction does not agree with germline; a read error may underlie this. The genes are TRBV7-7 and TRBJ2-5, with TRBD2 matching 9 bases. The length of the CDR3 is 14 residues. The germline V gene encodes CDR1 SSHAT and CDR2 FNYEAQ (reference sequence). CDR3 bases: TGTGCTAGCAGCTTTTCGGCTAGCGGGGTGACCCAGTACTTC. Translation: CASSFSASGVTQYF.

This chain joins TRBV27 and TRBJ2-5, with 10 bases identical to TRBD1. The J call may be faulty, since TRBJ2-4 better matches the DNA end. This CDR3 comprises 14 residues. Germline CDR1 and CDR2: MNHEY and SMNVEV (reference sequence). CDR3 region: CASTRTGGENIQYF. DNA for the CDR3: TGTGCCAGCACTCGGACAGGGGGAGAAAACATTCAGTACTTC.

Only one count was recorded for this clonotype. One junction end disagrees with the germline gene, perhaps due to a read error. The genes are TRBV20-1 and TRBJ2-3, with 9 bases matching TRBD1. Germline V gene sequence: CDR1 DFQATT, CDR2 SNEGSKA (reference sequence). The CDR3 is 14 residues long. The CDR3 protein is CSARDTGGRDTQCF. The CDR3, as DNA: TGCAGTGCTAGAGATACAGGGGGCAGAGATACGCAGTGTTTT.

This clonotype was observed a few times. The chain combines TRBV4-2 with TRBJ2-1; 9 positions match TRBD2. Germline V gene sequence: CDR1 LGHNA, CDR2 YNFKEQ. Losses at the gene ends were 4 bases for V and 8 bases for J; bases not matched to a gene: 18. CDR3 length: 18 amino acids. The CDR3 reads CASSLSTGTSLKWYEQFF. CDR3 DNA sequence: TGTGCCAGCAGCCTATCAACCGGGACTAGCTTAAAGTGGTATGAGCAGTTCTTC.

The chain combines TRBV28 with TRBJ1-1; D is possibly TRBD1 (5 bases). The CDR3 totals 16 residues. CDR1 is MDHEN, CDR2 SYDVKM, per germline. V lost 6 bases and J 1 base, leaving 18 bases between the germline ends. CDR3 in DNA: TGTGCCAGCAGCCTTGGGATGTTACAGGCGAACACTGAAGCTTTCTTT. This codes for CASSLGMLQANTEAFF.

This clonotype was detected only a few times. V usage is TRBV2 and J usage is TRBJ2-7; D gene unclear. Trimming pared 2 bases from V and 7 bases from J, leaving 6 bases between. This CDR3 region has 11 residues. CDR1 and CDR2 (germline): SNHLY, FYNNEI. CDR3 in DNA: TGTGCCAGCAGTGAACTGGGTGAGCAGTACTTC. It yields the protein CASSELGEQYF.

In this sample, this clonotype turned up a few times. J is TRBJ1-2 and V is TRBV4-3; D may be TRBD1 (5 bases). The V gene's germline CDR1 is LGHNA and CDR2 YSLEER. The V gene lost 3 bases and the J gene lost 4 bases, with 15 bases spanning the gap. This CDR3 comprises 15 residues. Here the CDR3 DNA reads TGCGCCAGCAGCCATGACCGGGACTCTATCTATGGCTACACCTTC. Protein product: CASSHDRDSIYGYTF.

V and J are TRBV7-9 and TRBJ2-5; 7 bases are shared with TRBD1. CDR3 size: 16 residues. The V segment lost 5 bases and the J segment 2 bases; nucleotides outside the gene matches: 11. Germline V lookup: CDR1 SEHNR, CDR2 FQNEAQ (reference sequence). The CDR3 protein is CASSPRTGPEQETQYF. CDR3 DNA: TGTGCCAGCAGCCCGAGGACAGGCCCCGAACAAGAGACCCAGTACTTC.

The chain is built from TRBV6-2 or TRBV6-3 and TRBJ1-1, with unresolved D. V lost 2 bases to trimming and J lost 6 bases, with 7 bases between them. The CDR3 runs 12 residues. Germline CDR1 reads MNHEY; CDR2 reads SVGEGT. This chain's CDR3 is CASSYPRPEAFF. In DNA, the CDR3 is TGTGCCAGCAGTTACCCCAGGCCTGAAGCTTTCTTT.

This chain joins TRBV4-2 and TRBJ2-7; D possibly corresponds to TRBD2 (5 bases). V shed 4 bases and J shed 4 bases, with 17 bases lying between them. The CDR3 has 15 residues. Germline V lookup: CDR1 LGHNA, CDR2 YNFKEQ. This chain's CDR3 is CASSPSRGAKYEQYF. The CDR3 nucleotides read TGTGCCAGCAGCCCTTCTCGGGGTGCGAAATACGAGCAGTACTTC.

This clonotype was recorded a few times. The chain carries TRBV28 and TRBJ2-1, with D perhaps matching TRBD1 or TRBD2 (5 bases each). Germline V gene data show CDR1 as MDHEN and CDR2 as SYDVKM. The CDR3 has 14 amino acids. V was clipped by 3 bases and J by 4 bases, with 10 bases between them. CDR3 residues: CASSFRDPYNEQFF. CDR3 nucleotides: TGTGCCAGCAGTTTCCGGGACCCGTACAATGAGCAGTTCTTC.

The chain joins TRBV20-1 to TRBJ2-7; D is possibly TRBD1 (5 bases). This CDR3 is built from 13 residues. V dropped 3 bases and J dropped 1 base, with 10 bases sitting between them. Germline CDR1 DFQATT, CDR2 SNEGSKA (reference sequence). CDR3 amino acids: CSASATASYEQYF. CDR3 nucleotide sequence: TGCAGTGCTAGCGCGACAGCATCCTACGAGCAGTACTTC.

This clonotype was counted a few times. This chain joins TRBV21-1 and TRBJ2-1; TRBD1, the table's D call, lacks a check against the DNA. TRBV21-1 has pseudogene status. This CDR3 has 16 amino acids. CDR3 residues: CASSKVLQPLLNEQFF. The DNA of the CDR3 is TGTGCCAGCAGCAAAGTTCTACAGCCCCTATTGAATGAGCAGTTCTTC.

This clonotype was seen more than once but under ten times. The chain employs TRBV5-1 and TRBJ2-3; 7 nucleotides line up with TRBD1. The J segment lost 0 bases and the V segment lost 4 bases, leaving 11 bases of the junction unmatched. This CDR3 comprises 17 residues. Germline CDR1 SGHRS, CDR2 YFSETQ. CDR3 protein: CASSPARTGHSTDTQYF. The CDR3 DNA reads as TGCGCCAGCAGCCCCGCTCGGACAGGACATAGCACAGATACGCAGTATTTT.

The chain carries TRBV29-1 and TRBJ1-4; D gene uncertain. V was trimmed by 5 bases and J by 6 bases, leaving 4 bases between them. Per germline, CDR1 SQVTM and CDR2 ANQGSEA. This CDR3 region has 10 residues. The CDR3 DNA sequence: TGCAGCGTTCTCGATGAAAAACTGTTTTTT. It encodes CSVLDEKLFF. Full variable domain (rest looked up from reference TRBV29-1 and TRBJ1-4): SAVISQKPSRDICQRGTSLTIQCQVDSQVTMMFWYRQQPGQSLTLIATANQGSEATYESGFVIDKFPISRPNLTFSTLTVSNMSPEDSSIYLCSVLDEKLFFGSGTQLSVL.

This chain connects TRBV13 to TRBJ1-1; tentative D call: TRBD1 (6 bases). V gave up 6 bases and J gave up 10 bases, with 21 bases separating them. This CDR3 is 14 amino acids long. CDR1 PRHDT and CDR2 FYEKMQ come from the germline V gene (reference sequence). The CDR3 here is CASSFNQGLTGAFF. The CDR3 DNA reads TGTGCCAGCAGTTTTAATCAGGGGCTCACAGGAGCTTTCTTT. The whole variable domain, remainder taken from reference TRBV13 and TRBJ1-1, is AAGVIQSPRHLIKEKRETATLKCYPIPRHDTVYWYQQGPGQDPQFLISFYEKMQSDKGSIPDRFSAQQFSDYHSELNMSSLELGDSALYFCASSFNQGLTGAFFGQGTRLTVV.

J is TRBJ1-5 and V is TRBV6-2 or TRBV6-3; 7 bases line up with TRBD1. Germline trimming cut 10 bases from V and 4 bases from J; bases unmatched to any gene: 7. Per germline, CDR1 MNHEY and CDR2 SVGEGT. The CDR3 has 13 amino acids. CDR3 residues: CAITDRSNQPQHF. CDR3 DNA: TGTGCCATAACGGACAGGAGTAATCAGCCCCAGCATTTT.

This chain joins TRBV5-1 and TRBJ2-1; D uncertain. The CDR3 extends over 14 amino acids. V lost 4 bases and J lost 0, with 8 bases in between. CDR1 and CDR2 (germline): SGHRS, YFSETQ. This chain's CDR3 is CASSPVPSYNEQFF. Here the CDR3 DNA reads TGCGCCAGCAGCCCAGTACCCTCCTACAATGAGCAGTTCTTC.

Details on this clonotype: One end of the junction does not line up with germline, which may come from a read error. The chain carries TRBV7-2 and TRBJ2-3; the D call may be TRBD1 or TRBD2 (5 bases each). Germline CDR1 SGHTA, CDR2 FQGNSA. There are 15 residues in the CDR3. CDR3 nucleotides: TGTGCCAGCAGCGACGGGACGAGCGGCACAGATGCGCAGTATTTT. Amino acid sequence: CASSDGTSGTDAQYF.